This is a list of T cell receptor beta chains from one sample in a study of human T cells and chemical hapten exposure. One entry per CDR3 protein results from TCRdb running MiXCR on the reads. The table has around 120,000 distinct CDR3 sequences, around 8.5% seen once. The sequencing input was whole blood. Receptor source: a human donor in good health. Some clones in this sample may be carry-over from other donors' samples. The CDR3 runs from the conserved cysteine through the conserved F or W. The D gene is left open where the match is weak. Size values are once, few and many counts, or a class for expanded clones, and some rows have none.

clone_size | j_call | v_call | d_call | cdr3_aa | cdr3_nt
many | TRBJ1-3 | TRBV4-1 | - | CASSQVGRGLGNTIYF | TGCGCCAGCAGCCAAGTCGGCAGGGGCCTCGGAAACACCATATATTTT
few | TRBJ2-1 | TRBV10-1 | TRBD1 | CASSEGTGDRQFF | TGCGCCAGCAGTGAAGGGACAGGGGATCGGCAGTTCTTC
- | TRBJ1-6 | TRBV9 | - | CASSVEGRPRNNSPLHF | TGTGCCAGCAGCGTAGAGGGCAGGCCGCGAAATAATTCACCCCTCCACTTT
- | TRBJ2-1 | TRBV15 | - | CATSRDGGNNEQFF | TGTGCCACCAGCAGAGATGGGGGGAACAATGAGCAGTTCTTC
many | TRBJ2-3 | TRBV20-1 | TRBD2 | CSATLLADYTDTQYF | TGCAGTGCTACTCTGCTAGCGGACTACACAGATACGCAGTATTTT
few | TRBJ2-7 | TRBV6-1 | TRBD2 | CASSGVAGASYEQYF | TGTGCCAGCTCCGGAGTAGCGGGAGCCTCCTACGAGCAGTACTTC
few | TRBJ2-3 | TRBV27 | - | CASSPDGPTVDTQYF | TGTGCCAGCAGTCCTGACGGGCCTACAGTAGATACGCAGTATTTT
few | TRBJ2-5 | TRBV11-2 | - | CASSLERQGGVTQYF | TGTGCCAGCAGCTTAGAACGGCAGGGGGGCGTAACCCAGTACTTC
many | TRBJ1-4 | TRBV6-5 | - | CASSYSSAGGGGQKLFF | TGTGCCAGCAGTTACTCATCGGCTGGGGGGGGCGGGCAAAAACTGTTTTTT
many | TRBJ2-7 | TRBV6-6 | - | CASRRDSSYEQYF | TGTGCCAGCAGAAGAGACAGCTCCTACGAGCAGTACTTC
many | TRBJ2-7 | TRBV5-1 | TRBD1 | CASARDRGFDEQYF | TGCGCCAGCGCACGGGACAGGGGGTTTGACGAGCAGTACTTC
- | TRBJ2-1 | TRBV6-2/TRBV6-3 | - | CASSRLDEQFF | TGTGCCAGCAGTCGGTTGGATGAGCAGTTCTTC
few | TRBJ2-5 | TRBV7-2 | - | CASGDETQYF | TGTGCCAGCGGGGATGAGACCCAGTACTTC
many | TRBJ1-4 | TRBV6-2/TRBV6-3 | TRBD1 | CASSVTGGANEKLFF | TGTGCCAGCAGCGTAACAGGGGGGGCTAATGAAAAACTGTTTTTT
many | TRBJ2-5 | TRBV20-1 | - | CSARDLREIETQYF | TGCAGTGCTAGAGATCTCAGGGAAATAGAGACCCAGTACTTC
- | TRBJ1-3 | TRBV12-3/TRBV12-4 | - | CASSLFPLGNTIYF | TGTGCCAGCAGTTTATTTCCTCTGGGAAACACCATATATTTT
- | TRBJ2-5 | TRBV10-1 | - | CAVNCGFEETQYF | TGCGCCGTTAATTGCGGGTTCGAGGAGACCCAGTACTTC
many | TRBJ1-3 | TRBV12-3/TRBV12-4 | - | CASSPPAGNSSGNTIYF | TGTGCCAGCAGTCCCCCGGCGGGAAACAGCTCTGGAAACACCATATATTTT
few | TRBJ2-3 | TRBV3-1 | - | CASSQVGELTDTQYF | TGTGCCAGCAGCCAAGTGGGGGAGCTCACAGATACGCAGTATTTT
few | TRBJ2-7 | TRBV7-2 | TRBD2 | CASNLRRGASSYEQYF | TGTGCCAGCAACCTCCGGCGGGGGGCGAGCTCCTACGAGCAGTACTTC
few | TRBJ2-7 | TRBV3-1 | - | CASSREGPYEQYF | TGTGCCAGCAGCCGTGAGGGACCCTACGAGCAGTACTTC
few | TRBJ1-1 | TRBV12-5 | - | CASGLPRVKDTEAFF | TGTGCTAGTGGTTTGCCAAGGGTTAAGGACACTGAAGCTTTCTTT
- | TRBJ2-1 | TRBV20-1 | TRBD1 | CSTTTGESYNEQFF | TGCAGTACCACTACAGGGGAATCCTACAATGAGCAGTTCTTC
- | TRBJ1-2 | TRBV5-1 | - | CASSLAGAASGYTF | TGCGCCAGCAGCTTGGCGGGGGCGGCTAGTGGCTACACCTTC
few | TRBJ1-1 | TRBV10-3 | - | CAISGRDGNTEAFF | TGTGCCATCAGTGGAAGGGACGGGAACACTGAAGCTTTCTTT
few | TRBJ2-7 | TRBV30 | TRBD1 | CACGTGAEQYF | TGTGCCTGCGGGACAGGGGCCGAGCAGTACTTC
- | TRBJ2-6 | TRBV2 | - | CASNGGANVLTF | TGTGCCAGCAATGGGGGGGCCAACGTCCTGACTTTC
many | TRBJ2-7 | TRBV28 | - | CASSPLTDSYEQYF | TGTGCCAGCAGTCCCCTGACAGATAGCTACGAGCAGTACTTC
few | TRBJ1-5 | TRBV7-9 | TRBD1 | CATGGQGSNQPQHF | TGTGCCACCGGGGGACAGGGTAGCAATCAGCCCCAGCATTTT
many | TRBJ1-1 | TRBV29-1 | - | CSAWAPLGDTEAFF | TGCAGCGCGTGGGCTCCTCTTGGGGACACTGAAGCTTTCTTT
many | TRBJ2-4 | TRBV6-5 | - | CASRSNLRTAKNIQYF | TGTGCCAGCAGGTCAAACCTTCGGACAGCCAAAAACATTCAGTACTTC
- | TRBJ1-1 | TRBV7-2 | - | CASSATGVEAFF | TGTGCCAGCAGCGCTACAGGAGTTGAAGCTTTCTTT
- | TRBJ2-7 | TRBV6-1 | TRBD1 | CASREGDRGRSYEQYF | TGTGCCAGCAGAGAAGGGGACAGGGGCCGTTCCTACGAGCAGTACTTC
few | TRBJ2-1 | TRBV29-1 | - | CSVEDRADNEQFF | TGCAGCGTTGAAGATAGGGCGGACAATGAGCAGTTCTTC